The 6 T cell receptor beta chains given below trace back to one sample, sequenced in a study of shared clonotypes between healthy human individuals. Some clones are missing from TCRdb's copy, which holds only in-frame ones; the method was immunoSEQ multiplex PCR. The sample has approximately 2.5 million clones, approximately 94% seen once. The sequencing sample was made of naive CD4+ T cells sorted from blood. As to subset: CD45RA+ positively selected. Source of these receptors: a man aged 18 to 30 in good health.

The J gene is TRBJ2-7, the V gene TRBV6-1; 8 bases line up with TRBD1. The CDR3 sequence is 14 residues long. From germline, CDR1 is MNHNS and CDR2 SASEGT. The V gene end was trimmed by 5 bases and the J gene end by 3 bases; junction bases not matched to a gene: 6. The CDR3 DNA reads TGTGCCAGCAGTCGGACAGGGAATTACTACGAGCAGTACTTC. Residues: CASSRTGNYYEQYF.

This chain links TRBV10-3 with TRBJ1-1; perhaps TRBD1 as D (6 bases). V was cut by 10 bases and J by 0 bases, with 15 bases left in between. This CDR3 region has 14 residues. Germline assignment: CDR1 ENHRY and CDR2 SYGVKD. DNA of the CDR3: TGTGCCACCCGGGGGGCTGAGATGAACACTGAAGCTTTCTTT. Its protein product is CATRGAEMNTEAFF.

The V gene is TRBV29-1, the J gene TRBJ2-3, with 9 bases aligning to TRBD1. The V and J ends lost 4 bases and 2 bases, in that order; junction bases with no gene match: 4. In germline, CDR1 is SQVTM, CDR2 ANQGSEA. The CDR3 is 14 residues long. This chain's CDR3 is CSVVWDRDTDTQYF. Here the CDR3 DNA reads TGCAGCGTTGTTTGGGACAGGGACACAGATACGCAGTATTTT.

This chain uses TRBV14 with TRBJ2-1, with D perhaps TRBD1 or TRBD2 (5 bases each). The germline CDR1 and CDR2 sequences are SGHDN and FVKESK. V was shortened by 5 bases and J by 3 bases, with 11 bases between the two germline ends. The CDR3 contains 14 residues. CDR3 sequence reads: CASSSGTGYNEQFF. The DNA for the CDR3 is TGTGCCAGCAGCTCTGGGACGGGCTACAATGAGCAGTTCTTC.

The chain has TRBV28 and TRBJ1-5, with D perhaps TRBD1 (6 bases). CDR1 and CDR2 from the germline V gene are MDHEN and SYDVKM. Trimming removed 5 bases from V and 7 bases from J, with 18 bases in between. The CDR3 contains 15 residues. In DNA form, the CDR3 reads TGTGCCAGCAGTCAAGTACGGGGGGCGAGGCAGCCCCAGCATTTT. Translation: CASSQVRGARQPQHF. The full variable domain, its missing parts supplied by reference TRBV28 and TRBJ1-5, is DVKVTQSSRYLVKRTGEKVFLECVQDMDHENMFWYRQDPGLGLRLIYFSYDVKMKEKGDIPEGYSVSREKKERFSLILESASTNQTSMYLCASSQVRGARQPQHFGDGTRLSIL.

Of note for this clone: Other DNA sequences of this sample code for an identical CDR3. The chain uses TRBV9 and TRBJ2-2; D remains unclear. Germline V gene data show CDR1 as SGDLS and CDR2 as YYNGEE. The CDR3 totals 13 residues. V lost 1 base and J 4 bases, leaving 5 bases between the germline ends. The CDR3, as DNA: TGTGCCAGCAGCGTATTAGGCACCGGGGAGCTGTTTTTT. It encodes CASSVLGTGELFF.